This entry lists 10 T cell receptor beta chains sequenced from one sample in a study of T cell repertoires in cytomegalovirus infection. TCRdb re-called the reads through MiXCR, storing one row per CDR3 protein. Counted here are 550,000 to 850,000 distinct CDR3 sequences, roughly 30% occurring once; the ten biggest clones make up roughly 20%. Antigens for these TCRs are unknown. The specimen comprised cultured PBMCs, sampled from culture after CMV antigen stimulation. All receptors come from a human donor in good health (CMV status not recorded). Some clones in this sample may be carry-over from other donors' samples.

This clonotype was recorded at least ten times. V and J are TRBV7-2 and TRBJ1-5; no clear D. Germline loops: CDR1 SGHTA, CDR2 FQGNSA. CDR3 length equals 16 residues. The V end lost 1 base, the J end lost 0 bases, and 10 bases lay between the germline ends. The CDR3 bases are TGTGCCAGCAGCTTAGAGGGCTCCTATAGCAATCAGCCCCAGCATTTT. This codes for CASSLEGSYSNQPQHF.

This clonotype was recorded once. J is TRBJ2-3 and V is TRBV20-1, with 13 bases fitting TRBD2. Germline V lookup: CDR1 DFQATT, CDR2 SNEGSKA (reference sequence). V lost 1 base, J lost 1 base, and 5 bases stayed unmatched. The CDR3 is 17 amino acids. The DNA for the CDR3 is TGCAGTGCTAGAGGGACTAGCGGGAGTGCTGGCACAGATACGCAGTATTTT. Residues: CSARGTSGSAGTDTQYF.

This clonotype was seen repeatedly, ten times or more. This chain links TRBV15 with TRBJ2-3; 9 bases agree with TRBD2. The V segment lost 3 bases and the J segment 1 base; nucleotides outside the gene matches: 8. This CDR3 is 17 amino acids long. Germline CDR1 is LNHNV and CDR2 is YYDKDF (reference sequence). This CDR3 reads CATSRPTSGGGTDTQYF. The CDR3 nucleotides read TGTGCCACCAGCAGGCCGACTAGCGGCGGGGGCACAGATACGCAGTATTTT.

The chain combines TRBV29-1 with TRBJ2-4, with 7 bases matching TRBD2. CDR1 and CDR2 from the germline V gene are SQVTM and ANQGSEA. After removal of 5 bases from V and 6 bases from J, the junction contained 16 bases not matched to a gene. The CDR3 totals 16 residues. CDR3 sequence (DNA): TGCAGCGTTAAGGGAGGGAAGGGGATGTCGGGAAACATTCAGTACTTC. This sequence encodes CSVKGGKGMSGNIQYF.

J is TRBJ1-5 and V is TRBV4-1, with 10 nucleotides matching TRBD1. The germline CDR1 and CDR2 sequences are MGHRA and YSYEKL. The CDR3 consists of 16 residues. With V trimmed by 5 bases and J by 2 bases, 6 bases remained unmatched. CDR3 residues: CASSLHGTGGNQPQHF. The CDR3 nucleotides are TGCGCCAGCAGCTTGCACGGGACAGGGGGCAATCAGCCCCAGCATTTT.

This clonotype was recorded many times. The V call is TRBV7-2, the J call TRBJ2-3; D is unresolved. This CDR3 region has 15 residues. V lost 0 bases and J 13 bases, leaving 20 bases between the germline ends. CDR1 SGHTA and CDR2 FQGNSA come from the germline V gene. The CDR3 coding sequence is TGTGCCAGCAGCTTAGCAGCCCAGGAAGCACATCGAAAGTATTTT. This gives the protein CASSLAAQEAHRKYF. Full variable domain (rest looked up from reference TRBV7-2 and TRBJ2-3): GAGVSQSPSNKVTEKGKDVELRCDPISGHTALYWYRQSLGQGLEFLIYFQGNSAPDKSGLPSDRFSAERTGGSVSTLTIQRTQQEDSAVYLCASSLAAQEAHRKYFGPGTRLTVL.

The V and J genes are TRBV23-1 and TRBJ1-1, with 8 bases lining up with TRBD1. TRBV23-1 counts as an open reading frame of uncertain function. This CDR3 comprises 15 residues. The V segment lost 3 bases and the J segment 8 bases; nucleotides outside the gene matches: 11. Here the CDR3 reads CASSHTGQGDPEAFF. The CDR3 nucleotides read TGCGCCAGCAGTCATACAGGACAGGGCGATCCCGAAGCTTTCTTT.

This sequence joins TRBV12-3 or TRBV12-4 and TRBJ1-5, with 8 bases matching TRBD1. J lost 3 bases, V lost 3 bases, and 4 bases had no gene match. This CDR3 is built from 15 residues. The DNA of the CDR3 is TGTGCCAGCAGTTTGACAGGGGTTTACAATCAGCCCCAGCATTTT. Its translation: CASSLTGVYNQPQHF.

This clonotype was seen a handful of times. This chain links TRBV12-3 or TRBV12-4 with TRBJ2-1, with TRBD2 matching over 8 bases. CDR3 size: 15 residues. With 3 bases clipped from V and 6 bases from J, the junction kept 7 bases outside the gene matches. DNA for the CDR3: TGTGCCAGCAGTTTCGGGCTAGCGGGCCTCAATGAGCAGTTCTTC. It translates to CASSFGLAGLNEQFF.

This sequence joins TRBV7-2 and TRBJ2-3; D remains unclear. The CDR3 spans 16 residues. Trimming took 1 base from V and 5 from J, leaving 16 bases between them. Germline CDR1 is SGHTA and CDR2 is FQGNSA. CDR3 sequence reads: CASSLVGLLAGDTQYF. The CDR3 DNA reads TGTGCCAGCAGCTTAGTAGGTCTGCTCGCAGGAGATACGCAGTATTTT.